The following is a TCR beta chain sequence with its context. Its antigen is unknown. The sample is drawn from a study of T cell responses to AZD1222 COVID-19 vaccine. Study outcomes and limitations: No repertoire was sampled before or during the peak T cell response, only after it. Clonal diversity was possibly underestimated; the donors were predominantly white British and more often female. Two AZD1222 doses significantly raised spike-specific TCR breadth and depth over controls. Targeting of unmutated variant regions was reportedly seen in nearly half of spike-specific TCRs.

Clones were sequenced by immunoSEQ multiplex PCR, and TCRdb holds only the in-frame ones, with some missing. The sample comprises tens of thousands of clones, around 90% of which are singletons, and roughly 2.7% rests with the top ten. Germline-derived CDR1 and CDR2 are SGHNT and YENEEA. This CDR3 has 13 residues. V gave up 3 bases and J gave up 6 bases, with 10 bases separating them. The chain uses TRBV11-3 and TRBJ2-3; no clear D gene. Source: peripheral blood, taken 28 days after the second AZD1222 dose. The sequence came from an adult who received the AZD1222 COVID-19 vaccine. In nucleotides, the CDR3 is TGTGCCAGCAGCTTTACTGCGGTGGATACGCAGTATTTT. It codes for CASSFTAVDTQYF.